This TCR beta chain was documented in a study of cytomegalovirus exposure and HLA in healthy donors (dated by TCRdb to the late 2010s). Broadly, across the study: According to an earlier analysis of around 600 of the donors, 150 million to 200 million T cells yielded some 110 million unique TCR beta sequences and about 280 Gb of sequence data. An early release that covered about 600 HLA-typed donors contained around 300 gigabases of sequencing data and 80 million or so unique TCR sequences. Of the roughly 420 genotyped donors, 75% to 85% were placed in the genetic ancestry cluster associated with self-reported Caucasian donors. The study was designed to test whether signatures of past pathogen exposure could be identified by cataloging public T cell receptors. Using immunosequencing, the study profiled T cell repertoires from 640 or so subjects and related those repertoires to cytomegalovirus serostatus. Besides the first cohort of some 670 subjects, a separate validation cohort made up of 120 different subjects was used. The study combined high-throughput TCR immunosequencing, statistical association of individual TCRs with disease status, and machine learning to predict cytomegalovirus infection status. To study patterns of TCR occurrence, a later analysis re-analyzed previously published TCR beta repertoires from 666 donors and added high-resolution HLA genotyping. Rather than drawing on any new phenotypic data, the later analysis identified candidate immune exposures from TCR beta sequences and the way those sequences occurred across donors. An earlier analysis of several hundred of the donors used high-throughput TCR beta sequencing to judge whether each TCR beta V gene segment behaved as functional or pseudogenic. Alongside the repertoire data, information on donor age, sex, ethnicity and CMV serostatus was compiled. A later genetic analysis used genome-wide SNP genotypes for about 60% of the roughly 700 donors, treating that subset as a discovery cohort. Every repertoire in the discovery cohort had been generated on one and the same sequencing platform. HLA typing covered class I and class II loci at four-digit resolution. Typing coverage varied by locus: roughly 620-640 donors for A, B, C, DRB1 and DQB1; more than 500 for DQA1; more than 600 for DPA1; fewer than 480 for DPB1. Roughly 5 DR-DQ haplotypes were handled as single units for association and clustering, since linkage in the cohort was strong. On average, 235,054 unique TCR beta nucleotide sequences were sequenced per donor among about 400 genotyped donors of the cohort, with roughly 18% of those sequences being non-productive.

As to this clone: Its antigen is unknown.

The library was generated by the immunoSEQ multiplex PCR assay. The multiplex PCR relied on a mix of 60 forward primers for TCR Vbeta segments and 13 reverse primers for TCR Jbeta segments. Amplification of the CDR3 region of rearranged TCR beta genes was performed with a multiplex PCR assay on genomic DNA. The amplified TCR beta libraries were sequenced on the Illumina HiSeq System as 87-base-pair reads. For the original study's pipeline: Across the 670 or so repertoires, a later analysis counted roughly 77 million unique TCR beta chains, roughly 11 million of which were shared by at least two donors. To remove PCR and sequencing errors, raw reads were error-corrected and collapsed into unique sequences using a nearest-neighbor algorithm that merged closely related sequences. V, D and J gene segments were assigned by aligning CDR3 sequences to IMGT reference sequences. For a sequence to be retained, at least a six-nucleotide match to both a V gene segment and a J gene segment was required. A rearrangement was called productive if the CDR3 had no stop codons and remained in frame with V and J, and every other rearrangement was called non-productive. CDR3 was defined according to IMGT convention as the region running from the second conserved V-encoded cysteine to the conserved J-encoded phenylalanine. Sequences without an unambiguous match to a single V gene segment were excluded from the earlier analysis of over 500 of the donors. An earlier analysis of roughly 590 of the donors called V segments functional above 56.7% productive rearrangements and segregating when the between-donor standard deviation exceeded 5%. A statistical classification framework was developed to diagnose cytomegalovirus status using the catalog of TCR beta chain sequences. A later analysis assigned V and J genes by comparing TCR nucleotide sequences with IMGT/GENE-DB human TR gene sequences. The TCRdist pipeline was used in a later analysis to assign CDR3 sequences and most-parsimonious VDJ recombination scenarios. A later analysis defined each TCR beta chain by its CDR3 amino acid sequence plus V-gene family, and excluded reads lacking a unique V-gene family. A later analysis removed 500 to 600 highly shared, low-generation-probability nucleotide sequences to deal with suspected cross-contamination and a sequencing artifact. A later analysis calculated a clonal expansion index for each public chain from normalized within-repertoire ranks of inferred template counts. In a later analysis, generation probabilities were computed using a VDJ recombination model fitted to out-of-frame rearrangements, and the results were checked against IGoR. Hypergeometric tests were used in a later analysis to score TCR-TCR, TCR-HLA and TCR-CMV co-occurrence, with a repertoire-size bias correction applied to the TCR pairs. A later analysis estimated false discovery rates by permuting HLA or CMV assignments 20 times. In a later analysis, co-occurring TCRs were grouped with DBSCAN, and TCRdist sequence similarity was added when clustering was performed within HLA-allele-positive subsets. Co-occurrence clustering excluded repertoires with fewer than 30,000 or more than 120,000 public chains, plus five with anomalous nucleotide sharing. Imported from immuneACCESS, the table was reduced by TCRdb to in-frame sequences with V and J called. These copies leave out some clones; in studies compared against another copy, an unresolved V gene accounts for under half, and the cause of the remainder is not known. The D gene and trimming were derived from the DNA, and the V and J assignments and clone size from that table. The sample table holds some 70,000 clones. The ten largest clones represent approximately 2.9% of the sample.

The cohort was made up of 650 to 700 healthy bone marrow donors. At the time of sampling, every cohort member was nominally healthy, though immune exposures that went unrecorded were likely present. The donor tested CMV seronegative and was one of the 352 seronegative cohort members. A peripheral blood sample was provided by each donor, and peripheral blood mononuclear cells were used for TCR beta sequencing. Genomic DNA was extracted from the blood cell samples with the Qiagen DNeasy Blood Extraction Kit. Findings and caveats that apply to the study as a whole: Presence/absence analyses assumed roughly uniform sequencing depth across donors, an assumption that may not hold. Because HLA typing was missing for some donors at each locus, association tests included only the typed subset. Because counts were too low, roughly 16 rarely observed V segments, including chromosome 9 orphons, were left out of the earlier analysis of approximately 580 of the donors. Most TCR sequences were seen in very few donors, while some public TCRs were found in many individuals. Compared with the 666-donor mean, donors in an Asian-associated ancestry cluster had fewer N-insertions in productive TCRs, according to a later genetic analysis. V-gene and J-gene trimming of TCR beta chains was associated with a missense DCLRE1C variant in a later genetic analysis, and the association was replicated in an independent cohort. According to a later analysis, most CMV-associated TCR beta chains appeared to be HLA-restricted, and the HLA associations seemed to be driven largely by CMV exposure. It was suggested by the authors that the approach could potentially be generalized to other disease states and immunological phenotypes. In a later analysis, HLA-associated TCR beta chains were found to be more clonally expanded and to have lower generation probabilities than equally common non-associated chains. Strong co-occurrence of HLA alleles, especially DR and DQ, made assigning TCR associations to individual alleles difficult. At a false discovery rate of 0.05, a later analysis linked 15,000 to 20,000 TCR beta sequences to specific HLA alleles. In an earlier analysis of about 540 of the donors, most TCR beta V segments were observed in productive rearrangements about 87% or about 30% of the time, broadly matching IMGT annotations. A further reported finding was that TCR beta sequences accurately predicted the HLA-A and HLA-B alleles for most subjects in the first cohort. In both the original and validation cohorts, the classifier was reported to diagnose cytomegalovirus status with high specificity and sensitivity. According to a later analysis, TCR association rates differed among HLA loci, with DRB1 alleles showing the most associated TCRs and HLA-C alleles showing the fewest. This cohort had only TCR beta chains sequenced, and the lack of alpha or paired-chain data limited which features could be detected. In vitro tests confirmed that three of the cytomegalovirus-associated TCR beta chains recognize cytomegalovirus antigens. The study gave a list of some 150 TCR beta chains associated with cytomegalovirus. Linkage disequilibrium might explain the correlated functional status among segregating V segments, but an unknown experimental factor could not be excluded. CMV serostatus was the only immune exposure information available for the cohort. In a later analysis, several top co-occurrence clusters were reported to appear linked to parvovirus B19, influenza, CMV and Epstein-Barr virus. A cluster of highly shared sequence variants was judged likely to be a technical artifact of the sequencing pipeline.

This clonotype originated in a man aged 35 to 55 in good health and CMV-seronegative. The specimen sequenced was PBMCs.

The DNA sequence follows: TGTGCCTGGAGTGTCGGCGGGGAAGAGACCCAGTACTTC. Translated, it gives CAWSVGGEETQYF. The sequence joins TRBV30 to TRBJ2-5; D gene: possibly TRBD2, on 6 matching bases. Reading the germline V gene (reference sequence) gives CDR1 GTSNPN and CDR2 SVGIG. At the junction V is shortened by 0 bases and J by 3 bases, with 8 bases in between. The cysteine opens and the phenylalanine closes a CDR3 of 13 amino acids. Here the CDR3 DNA is all that survives: 39 bases in frame from base 1.